This entry describes one T cell receptor (beta chain). This sample was included in a study of blood T cell repertoires in COVID-19. About the study: Italy, Spain and the United States were the sources of the convalescent and acute COVID-19 samples. From T cells, B-cell-depleted T cells, or PBMCs came the material, which was cDNA or gDNA.

The CDR3 consists of 14 residues. CDR1 and CDR2 from the germline V gene are SGHRS and YFSETQ. V lost 3 bases to trimming and J lost 4 bases, with 10 bases between them. Per the authors' pipeline: How many nucleated cells were present was estimated from reference gene primer amplification. Using immunoSEQ multiplex PCR, the repertoire was profiled, and TCRdb retains in-frame clones only, with some absent. V and J calls and clone size follow that table, whereas D and trimming were derived from the DNA. The sample consists of fewer than 110,000 clones, about 91% of them appearing once. The TCR originated in a man aged 50 or older with active or convalescent COVID-19. The chain is built from TRBV5-1 and TRBJ1-4, with D possibly TRBD1 on 5 matching bases. Sequencing was done on a sample of peripheral blood. The DNA of the CDR3 is TGCGCCAGCAGCTCATCTGACAGTAATGAAAAACTGTTTTTT. This gives the protein CASSSSDSNEKLFF. Full variable domain (rest looked up from reference TRBV5-1 and TRBJ1-4): KAGVTQTPRYLIKTRGQQVTLSCSPISGHRSVSWYQQTPGQGLQFLFEYFSETQRNKGNFPGRFSGRQFSNSRSEMNVSTLELGDSALYLCASSSSDSNEKLFFGSGTQLSVL.